This TCR beta chain was captured in a study of regulatory T cells in long-lasting Graves disease. Investigators prepared the TCR beta libraries by applying iRepertoire HTBI primers and Arm-PCR of CDR3 regions. TCRdb re-called the multiplex PCR reads through MiXCR, storing one row per CDR3 protein. The sample carries over 400,000 distinct CDR3 sequences, approximately 14% recorded once. Time point described: newly diagnosed GD, antithyroid drugs for less than 3 months. TCR sequences were obtained from RNA taken from PBMCs. Trimming took off 4 bases at V and 5 bases at J, with 21 bases between the two ends. The CDR3 totals 16 residues. The germline V gene encodes CDR1 DFQATT and CDR2 SNEGSKA (reference sequence). This sample was shared with a second study, whose subject was T cells in Graves' hyperthyroidism and ophthalmopathy.

The specimen was peripheral blood mononuclear cells (PBMCs), collected at new diagnosis, from a patient treated with antithyroid drugs. The TCR originated in a woman between 45 and 60 years old with Graves disease. The chain combines TRBV20-1 with TRBJ2-1; D may be TRBD2 (5 bases). The DNA for the CDR3 is TGCAGTGCTATAGATTCTTTGAGGGCCGTCCACAATGAGCAGTTCTTC. Protein sequence: CSAIDSLRAVHNEQFF.